This section outlines one T cell receptor beta chain sequence together with its context. Its cognate antigen is unknown. The trim removed 4 bases at V and 5 bases at J, leaving 3 bases unmatched. This CDR3 comprises 15 residues. In germline, CDR1 is LNHNV, CDR2 YYDKDF (reference sequence). This entry belongs to a study of CD8+CD57+ T cells in acquired aplastic anemia. Study-level points and caveats: Patients and controls were not found to differ significantly in CD8+ Simpson's diversity.

Profiling that covered TCR beta VDJ and CDR3 relied on genomic DNA as its template. TCRdb recomputed calls from the reads with MiXCR, one row per CDR3 protein. There are about 40,000 distinct CDR3 sequences in the sample; less than 65% occur only once, and 59% lies in the top ten. Sequencing was done on patients that had shown CD8+CD57+ cell expansion by flow cytometry. Acquired aplastic anemia of severe grade affected all patients. Sequenced material: sorted CD4+, CD8+, or CD8+CD57+ T cells (not recorded which) from PBMCs. This TCR derives from a human donor with aplastic anemia. V gene TRBV15 combines with J gene TRBJ2-2; TRBD2 agrees at 11 bases. CDR3 DNA sequence: TGTGCCACCAGCACTAGCGGGGGGAATACCGGGGAGCTGTTTTTT. Translating it yields CATSTSGGNTGELFF.